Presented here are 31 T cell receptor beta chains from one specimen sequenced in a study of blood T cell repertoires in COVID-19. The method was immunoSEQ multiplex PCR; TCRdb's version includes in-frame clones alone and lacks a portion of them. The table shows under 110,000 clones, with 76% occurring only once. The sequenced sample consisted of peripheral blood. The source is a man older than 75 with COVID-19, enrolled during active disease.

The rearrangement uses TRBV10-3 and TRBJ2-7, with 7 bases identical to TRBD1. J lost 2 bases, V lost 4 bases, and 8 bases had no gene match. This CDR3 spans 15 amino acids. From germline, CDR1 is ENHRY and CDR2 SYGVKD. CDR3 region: CAISGTGSGAYEQYF. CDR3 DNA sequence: TGTGCCATCAGTGGGACAGGATCTGGGGCCTACGAGCAGTACTTC.

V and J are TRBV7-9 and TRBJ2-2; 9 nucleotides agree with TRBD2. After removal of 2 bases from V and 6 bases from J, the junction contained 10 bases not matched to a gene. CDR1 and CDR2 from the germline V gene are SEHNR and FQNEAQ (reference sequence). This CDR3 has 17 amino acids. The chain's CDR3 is CASSLTAGTSFPGELFF. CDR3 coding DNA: TGTGCCAGCAGCTTAACAGCCGGGACTAGCTTCCCCGGGGAGCTGTTTTTT.

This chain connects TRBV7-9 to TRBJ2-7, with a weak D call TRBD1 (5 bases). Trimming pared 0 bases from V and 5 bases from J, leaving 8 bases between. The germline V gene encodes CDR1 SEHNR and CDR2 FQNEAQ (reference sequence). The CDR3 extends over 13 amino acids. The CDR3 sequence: CASSLAGANEQYF. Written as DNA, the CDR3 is TGTGCCAGCAGCTTAGCAGGGGCCAACGAGCAGTACTTC.

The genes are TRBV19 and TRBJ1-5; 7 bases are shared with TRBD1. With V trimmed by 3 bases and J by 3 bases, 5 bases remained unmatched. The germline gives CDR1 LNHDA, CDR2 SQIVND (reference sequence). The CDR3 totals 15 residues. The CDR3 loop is CASSIAGTDNQPQHF. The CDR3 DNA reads TGTGCCAGTAGTATCGCCGGGACAGACAATCAGCCCCAGCATTTT.

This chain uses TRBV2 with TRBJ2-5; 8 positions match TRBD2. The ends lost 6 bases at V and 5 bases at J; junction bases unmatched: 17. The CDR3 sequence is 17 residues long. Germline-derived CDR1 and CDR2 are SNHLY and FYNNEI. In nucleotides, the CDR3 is TGTGCCAGCAGGGAATACTATACGGGAGGGCCTAGGGAGACCCAGTACTTC. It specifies CASREYYTGGPRETQYF.

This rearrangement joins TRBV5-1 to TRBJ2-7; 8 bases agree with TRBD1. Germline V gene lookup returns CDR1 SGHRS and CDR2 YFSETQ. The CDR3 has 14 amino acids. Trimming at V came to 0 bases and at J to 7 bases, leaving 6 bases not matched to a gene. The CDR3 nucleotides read TGCGCCAGCAGCTTGGGGGGACAGGCAAAGGAGCAGTACTTC. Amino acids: CASSLGGQAKEQYF.

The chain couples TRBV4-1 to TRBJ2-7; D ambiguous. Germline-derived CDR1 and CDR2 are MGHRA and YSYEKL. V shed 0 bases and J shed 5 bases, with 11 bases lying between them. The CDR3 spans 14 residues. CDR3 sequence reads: CASSQDQRIDEQYF. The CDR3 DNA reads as TGCGCCAGCAGCCAAGACCAGCGAATTGACGAGCAGTACTTC.

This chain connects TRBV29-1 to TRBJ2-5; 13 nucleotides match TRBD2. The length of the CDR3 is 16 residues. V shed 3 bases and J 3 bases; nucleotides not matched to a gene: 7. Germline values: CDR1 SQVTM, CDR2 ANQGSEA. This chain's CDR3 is CSVDGLAGASKETQYF. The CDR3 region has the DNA TGCAGCGTTGACGGACTAGCGGGAGCTTCAAAAGAGACCCAGTACTTC.

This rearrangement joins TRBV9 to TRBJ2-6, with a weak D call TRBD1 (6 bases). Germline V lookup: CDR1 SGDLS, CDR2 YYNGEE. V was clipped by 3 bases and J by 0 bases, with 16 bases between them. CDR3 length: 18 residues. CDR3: CASSDFQGLRSGANVLTF. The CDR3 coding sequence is TGTGCCAGCAGCGATTTCCAGGGGCTCCGCTCTGGGGCCAACGTCCTGACTTTC.

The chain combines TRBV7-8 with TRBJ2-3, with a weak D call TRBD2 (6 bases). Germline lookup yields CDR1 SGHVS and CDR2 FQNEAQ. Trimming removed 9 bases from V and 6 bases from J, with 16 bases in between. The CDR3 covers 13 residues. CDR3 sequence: CASGGYPRDTQYF. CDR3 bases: TGTGCCAGTGGGGGGTACCCCCGGGATACGCAGTATTTT.

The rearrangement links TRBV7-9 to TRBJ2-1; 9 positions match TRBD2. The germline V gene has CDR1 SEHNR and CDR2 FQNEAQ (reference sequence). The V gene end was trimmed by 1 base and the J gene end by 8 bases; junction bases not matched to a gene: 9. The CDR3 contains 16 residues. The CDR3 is CASSLGGSSGKYEQFF. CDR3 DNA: TGTGCCAGCAGCTTAGGGGGGTCTAGCGGGAAATATGAGCAGTTCTTC.

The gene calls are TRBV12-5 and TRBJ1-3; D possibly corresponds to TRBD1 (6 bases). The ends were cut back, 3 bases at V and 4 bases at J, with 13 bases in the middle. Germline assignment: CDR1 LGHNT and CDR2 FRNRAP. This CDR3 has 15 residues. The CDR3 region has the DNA TGTGCTAGTGGTTTCCAGGGGCGGTCGGGAAACACCATATATTTT. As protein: CASGFQGRSGNTIYF.

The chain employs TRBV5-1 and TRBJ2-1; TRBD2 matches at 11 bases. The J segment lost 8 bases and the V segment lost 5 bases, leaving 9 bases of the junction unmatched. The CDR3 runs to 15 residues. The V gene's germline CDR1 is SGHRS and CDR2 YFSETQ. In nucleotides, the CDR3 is TGCGCCAGCAGGATATCACTAGCGGGAGCGGATGAGCAGTTCTTC. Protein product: CASRISLAGADEQFF.

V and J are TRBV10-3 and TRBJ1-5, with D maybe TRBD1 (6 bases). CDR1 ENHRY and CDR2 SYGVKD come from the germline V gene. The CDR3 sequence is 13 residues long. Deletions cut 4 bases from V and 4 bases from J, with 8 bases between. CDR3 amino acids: CAISGTENQPQHF. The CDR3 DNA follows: TGTGCCATCAGTGGGACAGAAAATCAGCCCCAGCATTTT.

The CDR3 spells CASSVAGGSGYEQYF. CDR3 sequence (DNA): TGTGCCAGCAGCGTAGCGGGGGGTAGCGGTTACGAGCAGTACTTC. This sequence joins TRBV9 and TRBJ2-7, with TRBD2 identical over 7 bases. CDR1 is SGDLS, CDR2 YYNGEE, per germline. V shed 0 bases and J 4 bases; nucleotides not matched to a gene: 7. The length of the CDR3 is 15 residues.

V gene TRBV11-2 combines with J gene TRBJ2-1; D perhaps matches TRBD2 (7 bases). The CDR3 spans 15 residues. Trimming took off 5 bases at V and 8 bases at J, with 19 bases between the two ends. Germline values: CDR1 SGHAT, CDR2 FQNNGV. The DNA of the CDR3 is TGTGCCAGCAGCCCCGGGGGGCGATTGGGTGATGAGCAGTTCTTC. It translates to CASSPGGRLGDEQFF.

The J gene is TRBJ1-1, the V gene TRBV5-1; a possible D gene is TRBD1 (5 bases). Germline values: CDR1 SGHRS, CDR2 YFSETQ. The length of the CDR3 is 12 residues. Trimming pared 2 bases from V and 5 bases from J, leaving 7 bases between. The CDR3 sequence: CASSLDSTEAFF. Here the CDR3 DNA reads TGCGCCAGCAGCTTAGACAGTACTGAAGCTTTCTTT.

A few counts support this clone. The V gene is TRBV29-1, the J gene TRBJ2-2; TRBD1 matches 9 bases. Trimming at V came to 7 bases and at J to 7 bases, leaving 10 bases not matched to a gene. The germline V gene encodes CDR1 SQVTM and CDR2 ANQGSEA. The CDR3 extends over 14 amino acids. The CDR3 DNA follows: TGCAGCGCTCAACAGGGGGCCACCGACGGGGAGCTGTTTTTT. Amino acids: CSAQQGATDGELFF.

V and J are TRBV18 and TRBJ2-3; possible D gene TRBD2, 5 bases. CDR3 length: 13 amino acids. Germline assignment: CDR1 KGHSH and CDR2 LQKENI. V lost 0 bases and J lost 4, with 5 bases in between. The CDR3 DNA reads TGTGCCAGCTCACCACCGGGAGCAGATACGCAGTATTTT. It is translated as CASSPPGADTQYF.

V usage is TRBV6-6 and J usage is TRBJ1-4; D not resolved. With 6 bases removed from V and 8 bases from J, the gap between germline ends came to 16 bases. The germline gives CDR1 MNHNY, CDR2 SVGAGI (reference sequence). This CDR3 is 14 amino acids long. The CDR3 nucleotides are TGTGCCAGCAGAAACGGGTTTGGAGGGGAAAAACTGTTTTTT. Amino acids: CASRNGFGGEKLFF.

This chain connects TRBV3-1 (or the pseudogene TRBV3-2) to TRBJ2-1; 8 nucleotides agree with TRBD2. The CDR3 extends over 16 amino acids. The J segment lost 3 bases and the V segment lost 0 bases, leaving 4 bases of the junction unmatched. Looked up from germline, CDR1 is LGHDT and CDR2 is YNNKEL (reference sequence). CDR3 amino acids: CASSQDSGSIYNEQFF. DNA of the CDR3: TGTGCCAGCAGCCAAGACAGCGGGAGTATCTACAATGAGCAGTTCTTC.

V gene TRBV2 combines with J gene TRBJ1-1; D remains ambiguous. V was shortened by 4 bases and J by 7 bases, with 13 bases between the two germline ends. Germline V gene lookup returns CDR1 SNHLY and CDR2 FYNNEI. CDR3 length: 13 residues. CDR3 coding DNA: TGTGCCAGCAGTGGAGGGCAGGATAATGAAGCTTTCTTT. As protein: CASSGGQDNEAFF.

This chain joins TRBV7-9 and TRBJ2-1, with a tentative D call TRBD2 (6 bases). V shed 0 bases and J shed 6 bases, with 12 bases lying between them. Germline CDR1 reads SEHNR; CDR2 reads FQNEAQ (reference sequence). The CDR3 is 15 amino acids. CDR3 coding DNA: TGTGCCAGCAGCTTAGCCGGGAGTCGCGGCAATGAGCAGTTCTTC. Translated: CASSLAGSRGNEQFF.

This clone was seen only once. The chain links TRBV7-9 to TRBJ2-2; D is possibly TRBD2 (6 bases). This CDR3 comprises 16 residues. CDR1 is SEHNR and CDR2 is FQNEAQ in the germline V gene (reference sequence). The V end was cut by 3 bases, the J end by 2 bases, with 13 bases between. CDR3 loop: CASSFLGLENTGELFF. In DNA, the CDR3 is TGTGCCAGCAGCTTTTTGGGACTTGAAAACACCGGGGAGCTGTTTTTT.

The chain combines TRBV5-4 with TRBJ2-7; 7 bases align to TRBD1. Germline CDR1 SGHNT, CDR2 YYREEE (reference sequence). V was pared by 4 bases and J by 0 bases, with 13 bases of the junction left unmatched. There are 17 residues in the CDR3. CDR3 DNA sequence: TGTGCCAGCAGCGCACCATCAGACAGGGCTGACTCCTACGAGCAGTACTTC. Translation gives CASSAPSDRADSYEQYF.

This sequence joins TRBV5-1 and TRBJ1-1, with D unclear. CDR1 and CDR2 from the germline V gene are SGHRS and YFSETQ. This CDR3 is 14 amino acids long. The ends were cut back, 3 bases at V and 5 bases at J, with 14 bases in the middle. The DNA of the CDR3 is TGCGCCAGCAGCTACGGAGGGTTGGTGACTGAAGCTTTCTTT. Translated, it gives CASSYGGLVTEAFF.

The CDR3 sequence is CASSPSMVWTGTHEQYF. DNA of the CDR3: TGTGCCAGCAGCCCGTCGATGGTCTGGACAGGGACCCACGAGCAGTACTTC. The chain carries TRBV11-2 and TRBJ2-7; 8 nucleotides agree with TRBD1. Germline CDR1 and CDR2: SGHAT and FQNNGV. Trimming at V came to 5 bases and at J to 5 bases, leaving 17 bases not matched to a gene. The CDR3 runs 17 residues. The complete variable domain, with remaining parts taken from reference TRBV11-2 and TRBJ2-7, reads EAGVAQSPRYKIIEKRQSVAFWCNPISGHATLYWYQQILGQGPKLLIQFQNNGVVDDSQLPKDRFSAERLKGVDSTLKIQPAKLEDSAVYLCASSPSMVWTGTHEQYFGPGTRLTVT.

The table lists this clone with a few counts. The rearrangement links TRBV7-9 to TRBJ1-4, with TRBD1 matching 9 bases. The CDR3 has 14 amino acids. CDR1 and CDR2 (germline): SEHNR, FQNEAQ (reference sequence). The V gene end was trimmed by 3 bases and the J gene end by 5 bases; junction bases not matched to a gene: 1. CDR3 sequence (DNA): TGTGCCAGCAGCTTGGGACAGGGAAATGAAAAACTGTTTTTT. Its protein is CASSLGQGNEKLFF.

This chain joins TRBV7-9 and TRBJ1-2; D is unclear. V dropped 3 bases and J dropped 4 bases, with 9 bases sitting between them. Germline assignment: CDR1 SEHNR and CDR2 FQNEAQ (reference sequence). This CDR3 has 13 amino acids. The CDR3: CASSFRLTYGYTF. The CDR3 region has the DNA TGTGCCAGCAGCTTCAGGTTAACCTATGGCTACACCTTC.

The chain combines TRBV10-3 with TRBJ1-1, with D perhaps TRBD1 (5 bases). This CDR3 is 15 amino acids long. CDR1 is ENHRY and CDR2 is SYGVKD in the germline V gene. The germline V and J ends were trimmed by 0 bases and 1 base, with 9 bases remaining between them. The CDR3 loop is CAISESPTENTEAFF. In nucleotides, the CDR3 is TGTGCCATCAGTGAGTCACCGACAGAGAACACTGAAGCTTTCTTT.

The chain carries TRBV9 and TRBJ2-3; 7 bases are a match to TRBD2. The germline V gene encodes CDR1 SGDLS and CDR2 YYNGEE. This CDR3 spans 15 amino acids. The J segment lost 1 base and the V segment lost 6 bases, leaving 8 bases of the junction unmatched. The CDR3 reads CASTEDAGGTDTQYF. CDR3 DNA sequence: TGTGCCAGCACCGAAGATGCGGGGGGCACAGATACGCAGTATTTT.